This T cell receptor (beta chain) was sequenced in a study of CD8+ T cells in alopecia areata. RNA was isolated and reverse transcribed to cDNA, the sequencing template. Repertoires were generated with immunoSEQ multiplex PCR, while TCRdb's copy carries only in-frame clones and drops some. The sample has 30,000 to 40,000 clones; 45% to 65% are singletons. This CDR3 contains 13 residues. Germline V gene sequence: CDR1 MNHEY, CDR2 SMNVEV (reference sequence). The V and J ends lost 3 bases and 4 bases respectively, with 9 bases between them. This clone has a handful of counts. In roughly 5 patients, CD4+ T cells were split by CD25+CD127- sorting.

Material: CD4+ Tregs sorted from blood. The receptor was derived from a human donor with alopecia areata. V is TRBV27 and J is TRBJ1-1; D is perhaps TRBD1 (5 bases). In nucleotides, the CDR3 is TGTGCCAGCAGTTTCAGGGACGGCACTGAAGCTTTCTTT. Protein sequence: CASSFRDGTEAFF.